This record concerns one T cell receptor (beta chain) sequence. The germline gives CDR1 MNHNS, CDR2 SASEGT. The trim removed 2 bases at V and 9 bases at J, leaving 17 bases unmatched. The CDR3 covers 19 residues. Produced via immunoSEQ multiplex PCR; TCRdb's table is partial and in-frame only. The sample holds approximately 78,000 clones; around four fifths are singletons and the top ten take 15% to 20%. The sample originates from a study of blood T cell repertoires in COVID-19. This TCR was recovered from a woman aged 80 or over with acute or convalescent COVID-19. The sequenced sample was peripheral blood. The chain employs TRBV6-1 and TRBJ2-1; 12 nucleotides align to TRBD2. CDR3 nucleotides: TGTGCCAGCAGTGAAAAAGGACTAGCGGGAACAGGGTTTAGGGGTGAGCAGTTCTTC. Protein sequence: CASSEKGLAGTGFRGEQFF.